This passage covers 30 T cell receptor beta chains from one sample sequenced in a study of blood T cells in healthy people across ages. A second PCR of about 7 to 12 cycles used a sample-barcoded 5' primer and a J-beta primer mix. TCRdb ran MiXCR on the 5' RACE reads and lists one entry per CDR3 protein. The profile shows 1.5 million to 2 million distinct CDR3 sequences, about 50% of them singletons. The source material was blood. The source of these receptors is a middle-aged woman in good health.

The J gene is TRBJ1-5, the V gene TRBV4-3; unclear D gene. The CDR3 loop spans 13 amino acids. The V gene lost 4 bases and the J gene lost 6 bases, with 10 bases spanning the gap. Germline V gives CDR1 LGHNA, CDR2 YSLEER. The CDR3 coding sequence is TGCGCCAGCAGCCGGGATATTCGTCAGCCCCAGCATTTT. It codes for CASSRDIRQPQHF.

The V gene is TRBV25-1, the J gene TRBJ2-1; TRBD2 agrees at 8 bases. This CDR3 comprises 16 residues. V shed 5 bases and J 0 bases; nucleotides not matched to a gene: 6. Germline CDR1 MGHDK, CDR2 SYGVNS. CDR3 sequence (DNA): TGTGCCAGCAGTTCCCTTCGGGGGGGCTCCTACAATGAGCAGTTCTTC. This codes for CASSSLRGGSYNEQFF.

The chain uses TRBV6-2 or TRBV6-3 and TRBJ2-4, with D tentatively TRBD2 (6 bases). CDR1 and CDR2 (germline): MNHEY, SVGEGT. The CDR3 has 15 residues. V was trimmed by 5 bases and J by 2 bases, leaving 13 bases between them. This CDR3 is CASSRGLTPKNIQYF. The CDR3 nucleotides read TGTGCCAGCAGTCGGGGACTCACGCCCAAAAACATTCAGTACTTC.

The V call is TRBV24-1, the J call TRBJ2-1; 11 nucleotides line up with TRBD1. The ends lost 3 bases at V and 2 bases at J; junction bases unmatched: 2. The CDR3 is 16 amino acids. Germline CDR1 is KGHDR and CDR2 is SFDVKD. The CDR3: CATSDGGQGAYNEQFF. The CDR3 DNA reads TGTGCCACCAGTGATGGGGGACAGGGGGCCTACAATGAGCAGTTCTTC.

The chain recombines TRBV12-3 or TRBV12-4 with TRBJ2-2; 7 nucleotides align to TRBD1. This CDR3 region has 13 residues. CDR3 DNA sequence: TGTACCACCCAGGGACAGTACACCGGGGAGCTGTTTTTT. It translates to CTTQGQYTGELFF.

The CDR3 protein is CATSDRTGALPGYGYTF. For the CDR3, the DNA is TGTGCCACCAGTGATAGGACAGGGGCCCTACCTGGCTATGGCTACACCTTC. V is TRBV24-1 and J is TRBJ1-2, with 9 bases aligning to TRBD1. The ends lost 3 bases at V and 4 bases at J; junction bases unmatched: 11. CDR1 is KGHDR, CDR2 SFDVKD, per germline. This CDR3 comprises 17 residues.

The V gene is TRBV7-3, the J gene TRBJ1-2, with 10 bases matching TRBD1. Unmatched junction bases numbered 12, after V lost 5 bases and J lost 3 bases. Looked up from germline, CDR1 is SGHTA and CDR2 is FQGTGA. This CDR3 region has 17 residues. Here the CDR3 reads CASSPLGDRGGYYGYTF. In DNA form, the CDR3 reads TGTGCCAGCAGCCCGCTGGGGGACAGGGGAGGGTACTATGGCTACACCTTC.

V is TRBV29-1 and J is TRBJ2-3; 9 nucleotides line up with TRBD2. J was trimmed by 4 bases and V by 4 bases; bases with no gene match: 9. The CDR3 runs to 15 residues. Germline lookup yields CDR1 SQVTM and CDR2 ANQGSEA. CDR3 DNA: TGCAGCGTTGTTCTGAGCGGGGGGAGGTCAGATACGCAGTATTTT. This translates into CSVVLSGGRSDTQYF.

V gene TRBV6-2 or TRBV6-3 combines with J gene TRBJ1-2; D is perhaps TRBD1 (5 bases). CDR1 and CDR2 from the germline V gene are MNHEY and SVGEGT. V shed 9 bases and J shed 6 bases, with 17 bases lying between them. The CDR3 is 13 amino acids. CDR3 sequence (DNA): TGTGCCAGAAGGACCGGGACTACCCATGGCTACACCTTC. It translates to CARRTGTTHGYTF.

The rearrangement links TRBV4-3 to TRBJ2-7; D is perhaps TRBD2 (6 bases). V was shortened by 2 bases and J by 7 bases, with 12 bases between the two germline ends. This CDR3 comprises 13 residues. CDR1 and CDR2 (germline): LGHNA, YSLEER. The CDR3 loop is CASSQRAGCEQYF. DNA for the CDR3: TGCGCCAGCAGCCAACGGGCGGGGTGTGAGCAGTACTTC.

The chain carries TRBV7-2 and TRBJ2-4; D remains ambiguous. The end of the DNA is better explained by TRBJ2-7, so the J call may be wrong. The CDR3 totals 16 residues. Looked up from germline, CDR1 is SGHTA and CDR2 is FQGNSA. CDR3 coding DNA: TGTGCCAGCAGCTTACAACCCTCATTGAGCCCCTACGAGCAGTACTTC. Residues: CASSLQPSLSPYEQYF.

V is TRBV6-6 and J is TRBJ1-6; D may be TRBD1 (6 bases). The CDR3 has 13 residues. V lost 8 bases and J 7 bases, leaving 12 bases between the germline ends. Per germline, CDR1 MNHNY and CDR2 SVGAGI (reference sequence). CDR3 sequence: CASYNGGNSPLHF. The CDR3 region has the DNA TGTGCCAGCTACAACGGGGGCAATTCACCCCTCCACTTT.

The rearrangement links TRBV29-1 to TRBJ2-2, with TRBD2 as a possible D gene (5 bases). The ends were cut back, 6 bases at V and 5 bases at J, with 19 bases in the middle. The CDR3 extends over 15 amino acids. CDR1 and CDR2 (germline): SQVTM, ANQGSEA. CDR3 region: CSVASSGIVTGELFF. CDR3 nucleotides: TGCAGCGTCGCCTCCTCGGGGATCGTGACCGGGGAGCTGTTTTTT.

The CDR3 protein is CASTLTALNTEAFF. CDR3 DNA: TGTGCCAGCACCCTGACAGCATTGAACACTGAAGCTTTCTTT. The chain has TRBV28 and TRBJ1-1; tentative D call: TRBD1 (5 bases). The CDR3 has 14 amino acids. V was cut by 7 bases and J by 0 bases, with 12 bases left in between. Germline lookup yields CDR1 MDHEN and CDR2 SYDVKM.

The chain is built from TRBV20-1 and TRBJ1-4; D gene uncertain. V lost 6 bases and J 5 bases, leaving 19 bases between the germline ends. The CDR3 runs to 15 residues. Looked up from germline, CDR1 is DFQATT and CDR2 is SNEGSKA (reference sequence). CDR3 sequence: CSAPTRAHRNEKLFF. The CDR3 bases are TGCAGTGCACCAACACGGGCCCACCGGAATGAAAAACTGTTTTTT.

This rearrangement joins TRBV20-1 to TRBJ2-5; D is unresolved. Germline V gene lookup returns CDR1 DFQATT and CDR2 SNEGSKA (reference sequence). CDR3 size: 15 residues. Trimming cost V 0 bases and J 4 bases, with 15 bases left between them. The CDR3 reads CSARDVTRGGETQYF. The CDR3 DNA is TGCAGTGCTAGAGACGTGACTCGAGGTGGAGAGACCCAGTACTTC.

The chain employs TRBV28 and TRBJ2-7; no firm D call. This CDR3 spans 15 amino acids. Germline V gives CDR1 MDHEN, CDR2 SYDVKM. Deletions cut 5 bases from V and 0 bases from J, with 14 bases between. CDR3 protein: CASSPLTWASYEQYF. DNA of the CDR3: TGTGCCAGCAGTCCCTTGACCTGGGCCTCCTACGAGCAGTACTTC.

This clonotype was picked up a small number of times. The chain employs TRBV12-3 or TRBV12-4 and TRBJ1-6, with D uncertain. V was trimmed by 5 bases and J by 7 bases, leaving 12 bases between them. The CDR3 runs to 14 residues. CDR3 sequence: CASSGGRRNSPLHF. The CDR3 DNA reads TGTGCCAGCAGTGGAGGGCGCAGGAATTCACCCCTCCACTTT.

This chain connects TRBV4-3 to TRBJ2-7; 9 bases align to TRBD2. This CDR3 is built from 17 residues. Trimming cost V 3 bases and J 2 bases; bases outside gene matches: 11. CDR1 and CDR2 from the germline V gene are LGHNA and YSLEER. The DNA for the CDR3 is TGCGCCAGCAGCCAGGGAGCGGGGGGTGACCCGACCTACGAGCAGTACTTC. Protein sequence: CASSQGAGGDPTYEQYF.

The table lists this clonotype with a few counts. The CDR3 region is CSARDSPLAGGGDTQYF. Written as DNA, the CDR3 is TGCAGTGCTAGAGATAGTCCCCTAGCGGGGGGTGGAGATACGCAGTATTTT. The V gene is TRBV20-1, the J gene TRBJ2-3; 11 bases agree with TRBD2. Germline V lookup: CDR1 DFQATT, CDR2 SNEGSKA (reference sequence). V lost 0 bases and J lost 5; bases outside the gene matches: 10. CDR3 length equals 17 residues.

The chain has TRBV7-2 and TRBJ1-5; D gene ambiguous. Trimming left V 2 bases short and J 0 bases short, with 14 bases between. The germline V gene has CDR1 SGHTA and CDR2 FQGNSA. The CDR3 length is 17 residues. The CDR3 region is CASSLKTDPYSNQPQHF. CDR3 in DNA: TGTGCCAGCAGCTTAAAGACGGACCCTTATAGCAATCAGCCCCAGCATTTT.

For this clonotype: Compared with germline, one end of the junction differs, possibly owing to a read error. The gene calls are TRBV11-2 and TRBJ2-3; 12 bases map to TRBD2. Germline CDR1 is SGHAT and CDR2 is FQNNGV. The CDR3 sequence is 17 residues long. The CDR3 is CACSPTSGGLSTDTQYF. The DNA of the CDR3 is TGTGCCTGCAGCCCGACTAGCGGGGGCCTCAGCACAGATACGCAGTATTTT. Full variable domain (remainder filled in from reference TRBV11-2 and TRBJ2-3): EAGVAQSPRYKIIEKRQSVAFWCNPISGHATLYWYQQILGQGPKLLIQFQNNGVVDDSQLPKDRFSAERLKGVDSTLKIQPAKLEDSAVYLCACSPTSGGLSTDTQYFGPGTRLTVL.

As concerns this clonotype: One end of the junction fails to match germline, which may point to a read error. The chain is built from TRBV2 and TRBJ2-3, with D perhaps being TRBD1 or TRBD2 (5 bases each). The CDR3 is 15 residues long. Germline CDR1 reads SNHLY; CDR2 reads FYNNEI. Here the CDR3 DNA reads TGTGCCACGCGTAGAGGGCAGGGAGTGGCAGATACACAGTATTTT. Translated, it gives CATRRGQGVADTQYF.

The rearrangement links TRBV27 to TRBJ2-7; D unresolved. Between the trimmed V and J ends, which lost 3 bases and 3 bases, there was a span of 12 bases. The germline V gene encodes CDR1 MNHEY and CDR2 SMNVEV (reference sequence). This CDR3 contains 14 residues. CDR3 protein: CASSLSEARYEQYF. The CDR3 DNA reads TGTGCCAGCAGTTTGTCAGAGGCCCGCTACGAGCAGTACTTC.

There are a few counts of this clonotype. The rearrangement uses TRBV29-1 and TRBJ1-4, with D possibly TRBD1 on 5 matching bases. V was trimmed by 7 bases and J by 5 bases, leaving 17 bases between them. This CDR3 spans 14 amino acids. Germline CDR1 is SQVTM and CDR2 is ANQGSEA. CDR3 nucleotides: TGCAGCGCCATAAAGACAGACCCAAATGAAAAACTGTTTTTT. Its protein product is CSAIKTDPNEKLFF.

This clonotype was observed a few times. The gene calls are TRBV5-1 and TRBJ2-7; 12 bases map to TRBD1. Germline V CDR1 and CDR2: SGHRS, YFSETQ. V lost 0 bases, J lost 4 bases, and 11 bases stayed unmatched. CDR3 length: 18 residues. The CDR3, as DNA: TGCGCCAGCAGCTTGGCCCAAGCATTGGGACAGGGGGCTTACGAGCAGTACTTC. This translates into CASSLAQALGQGAYEQYF.

The chain joins TRBV5-1 to TRBJ2-1; 7 bases line up with TRBD2. Per the germline V gene, CDR1 is SGHRS and CDR2 is YFSETQ. This CDR3 region has 16 residues. With 0 bases clipped from V and 2 bases from J, the junction kept 5 bases outside the gene matches. As DNA, the CDR3 is TGCGCCAGCAGCTTGGGTGCGGGAGTCGCCTACAATGAGCAGTTCTTC. It codes for CASSLGAGVAYNEQFF.

This clonotype was detected a few times. The chain is built from TRBV7-2 and TRBJ1-2, with 8 bases lining up with TRBD1. The V gene end was trimmed by 5 bases and the J gene end by 7 bases; junction bases not matched to a gene: 12. Germline V lookup: CDR1 SGHTA, CDR2 FQGNSA. The length of the CDR3 is 15 residues. The CDR3 protein is CASSRSTGADGGYTF. The CDR3 nucleotides are TGTGCCAGCAGCCGATCGACAGGGGCGGACGGTGGCTACACCTTC.

The genes are TRBV7-2 and TRBJ2-5; D gene unclear. V was clipped by 5 bases and J by 4 bases, with 17 bases between them. This CDR3 contains 15 residues. Germline V CDR1 and CDR2: SGHTA, FQGNSA. CDR3 amino acids: CASSARRRGGETQYF. The CDR3 coding sequence is TGTGCCAGCAGCGCCAGGCGGAGAGGCGGAGAGACCCAGTACTTC.

The V gene is TRBV12-3 or TRBV12-4, the J gene TRBJ2-7, with D unclear. This CDR3 contains 14 residues. Trimming removed 3 bases from V and 2 bases from J, with 11 bases in between. CDR3 nucleotides: TGTGCCAGCAGTTTTTTATCAGGACCCTACGAGCAGTACTTC. Translating it yields CASSFLSGPYEQYF.